This record looks at one T cell receptor (beta chain) sequence and its context. Its antigen is not known. The data belong to a study of T cell responses to AZD1222 COVID-19 vaccine. General study findings and limits: Only after the peak T cell response were repertoires sampled.

Method: immunoSEQ multiplex PCR; TCRdb's copy keeps in-frame clones and lacks some. The table has under 70,000 clones, 89% seen once; the top ten hold more than 14%. CDR1 MNHEY and CDR2 SVGAGI come from the germline V gene. This CDR3 has 15 residues. V was cut by 2 bases and J by 5 bases, with 15 bases left in between. The chain joins TRBV6-5 to TRBJ1-1; no clear D gene. The receptor was isolated from an adult who received the AZD1222 COVID-19 vaccine. Material: peripheral blood, obtained 28 days after the second AZD1222 dose. The CDR3 region has the DNA TGTGCCAGCAGTTACCACAAGGGAAAAAGGACTGAAGCTTTCTTT. Amino acids: CASSYHKGKRTEAFF.